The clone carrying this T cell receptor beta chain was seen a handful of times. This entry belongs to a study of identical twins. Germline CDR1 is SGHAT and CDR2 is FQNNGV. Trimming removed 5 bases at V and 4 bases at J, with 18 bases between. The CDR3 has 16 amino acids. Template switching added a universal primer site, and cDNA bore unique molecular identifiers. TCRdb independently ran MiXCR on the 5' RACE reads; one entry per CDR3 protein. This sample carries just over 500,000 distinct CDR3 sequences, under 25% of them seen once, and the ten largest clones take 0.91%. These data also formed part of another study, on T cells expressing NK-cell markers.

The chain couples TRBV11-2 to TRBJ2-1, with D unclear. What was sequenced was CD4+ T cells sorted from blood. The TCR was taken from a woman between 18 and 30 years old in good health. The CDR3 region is CASSAPWTGSYNEQFF. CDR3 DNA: TGTGCCAGCAGCGCGCCGTGGACGGGTTCTTACAATGAGCAGTTCTTC. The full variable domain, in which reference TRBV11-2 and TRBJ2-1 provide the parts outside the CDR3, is EAGVAQSPRYKIIEKRQSVAFWCNPISGHATLYWYQQILGQGPKLLIQFQNNGVVDDSQLPKDRFSAERLKGVDSTLKIQPAKLEDSAVYLCASSAPWTGSYNEQFFGPGTRLTVL.